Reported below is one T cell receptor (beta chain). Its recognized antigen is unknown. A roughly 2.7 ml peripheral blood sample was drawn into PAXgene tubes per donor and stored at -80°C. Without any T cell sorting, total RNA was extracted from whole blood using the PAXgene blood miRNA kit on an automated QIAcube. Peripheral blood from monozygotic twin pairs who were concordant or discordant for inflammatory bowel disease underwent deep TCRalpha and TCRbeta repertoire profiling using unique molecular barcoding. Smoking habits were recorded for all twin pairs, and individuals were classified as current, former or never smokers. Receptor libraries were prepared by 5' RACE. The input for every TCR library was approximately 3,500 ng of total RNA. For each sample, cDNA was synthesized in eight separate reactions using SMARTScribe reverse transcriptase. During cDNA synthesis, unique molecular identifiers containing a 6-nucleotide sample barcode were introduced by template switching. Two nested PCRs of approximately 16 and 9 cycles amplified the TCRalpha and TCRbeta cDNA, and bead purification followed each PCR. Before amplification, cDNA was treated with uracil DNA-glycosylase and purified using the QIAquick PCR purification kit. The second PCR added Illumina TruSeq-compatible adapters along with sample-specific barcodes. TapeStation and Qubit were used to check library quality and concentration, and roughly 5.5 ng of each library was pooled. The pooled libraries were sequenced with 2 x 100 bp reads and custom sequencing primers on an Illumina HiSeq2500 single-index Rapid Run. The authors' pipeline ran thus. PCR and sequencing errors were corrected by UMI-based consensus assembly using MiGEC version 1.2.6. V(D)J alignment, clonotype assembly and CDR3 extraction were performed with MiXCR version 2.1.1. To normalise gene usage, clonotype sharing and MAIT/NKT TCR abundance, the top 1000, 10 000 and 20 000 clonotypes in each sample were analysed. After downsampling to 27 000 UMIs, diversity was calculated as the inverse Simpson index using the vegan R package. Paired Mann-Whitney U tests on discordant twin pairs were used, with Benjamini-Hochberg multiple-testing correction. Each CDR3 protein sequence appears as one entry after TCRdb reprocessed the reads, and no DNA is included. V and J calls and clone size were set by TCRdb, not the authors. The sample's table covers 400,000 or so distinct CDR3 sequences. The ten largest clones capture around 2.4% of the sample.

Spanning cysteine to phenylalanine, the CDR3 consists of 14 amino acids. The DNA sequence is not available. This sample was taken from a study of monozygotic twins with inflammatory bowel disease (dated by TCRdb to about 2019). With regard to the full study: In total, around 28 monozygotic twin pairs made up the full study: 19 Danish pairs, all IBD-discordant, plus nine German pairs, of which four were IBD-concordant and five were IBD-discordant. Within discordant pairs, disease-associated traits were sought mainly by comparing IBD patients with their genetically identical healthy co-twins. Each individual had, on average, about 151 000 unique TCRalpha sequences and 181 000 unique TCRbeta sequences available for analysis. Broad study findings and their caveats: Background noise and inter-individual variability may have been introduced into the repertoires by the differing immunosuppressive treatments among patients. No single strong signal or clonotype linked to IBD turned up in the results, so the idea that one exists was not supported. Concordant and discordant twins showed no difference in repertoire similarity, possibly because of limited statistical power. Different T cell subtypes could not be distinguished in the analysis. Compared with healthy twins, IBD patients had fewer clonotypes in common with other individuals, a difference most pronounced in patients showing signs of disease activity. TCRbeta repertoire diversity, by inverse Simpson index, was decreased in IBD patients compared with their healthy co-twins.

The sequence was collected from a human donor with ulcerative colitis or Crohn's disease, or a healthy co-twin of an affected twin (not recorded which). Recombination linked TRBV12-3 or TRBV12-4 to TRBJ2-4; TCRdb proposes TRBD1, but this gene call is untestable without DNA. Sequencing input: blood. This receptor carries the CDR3 CASSLDRGGGIQYF.